This TCR beta chain was sequenced during a study of identical twins. This clonotype was observed a few times. Its antigen is undetermined. This CDR3 region has 17 residues. Germline-derived CDR1 and CDR2 are KGHSH and LQKENI. The trim removed 5 bases at V and 6 bases at J, leaving 11 bases unmatched. General study results and limits: Cord blood's abundant beta clonotypes had fewer insertions, unlike memory repertoires. Modelling underestimated the level of out-of-frame TCR alpha sharing observed in monozygotic twins.

Unique molecular identifiers were present on cDNA, and template switching added a universal primer site. TCRdb reprocessed the 5' RACE reads via MiXCR and lists one record per CDR3 protein. The profile shows around 510,000 distinct CDR3 sequences, around 15% of them singletons. Each donor (without exception) was a healthy Caucasian. This sample also appeared in a second study, on yellow fever vaccine responses in identical twins.

This chain joins TRBV18 and TRBJ2-3, with 13 bases that match TRBD2. The TCR was taken from a woman aged 18 to 35 in good health. Sequenced sample: CD4+ T cells sorted from blood. CDR3 bases: TGTGCCAGCTCATCTCTTACTAGCGGGAGGGCCAAGGATACGCAGTATTTT. Encoded protein: CASSSLTSGRAKDTQYF.